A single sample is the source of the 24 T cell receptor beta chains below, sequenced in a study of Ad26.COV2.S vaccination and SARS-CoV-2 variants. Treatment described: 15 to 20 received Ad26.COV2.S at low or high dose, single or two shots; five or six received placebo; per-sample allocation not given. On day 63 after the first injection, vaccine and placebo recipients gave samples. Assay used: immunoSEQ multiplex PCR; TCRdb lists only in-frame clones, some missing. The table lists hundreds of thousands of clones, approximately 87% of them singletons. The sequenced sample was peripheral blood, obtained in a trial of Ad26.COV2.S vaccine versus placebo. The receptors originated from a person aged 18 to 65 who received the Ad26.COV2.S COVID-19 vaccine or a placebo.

The CDR3 reads CASSSHRGNTGELFF. As DNA, the CDR3 is TGTGCCAGCAGCTCCCACAGGGGAAACACCGGGGAGCTGTTTTTT. The genes are TRBV7-2 and TRBJ2-2, with TRBD1 matching 7 bases. This CDR3 is 15 amino acids long. The V gene end was trimmed by 4 bases and the J gene end by 2 bases; junction bases not matched to a gene: 4. Germline V gene sequence: CDR1 SGHTA, CDR2 FQGNSA.

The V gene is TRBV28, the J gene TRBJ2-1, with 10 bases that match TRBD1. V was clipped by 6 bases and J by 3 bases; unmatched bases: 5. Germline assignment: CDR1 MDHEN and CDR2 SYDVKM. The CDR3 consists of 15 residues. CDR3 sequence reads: CASSSGTGDYNEQFF. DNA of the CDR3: TGTGCCAGCAGCTCCGGGACAGGGGACTACAATGAGCAGTTCTTC.

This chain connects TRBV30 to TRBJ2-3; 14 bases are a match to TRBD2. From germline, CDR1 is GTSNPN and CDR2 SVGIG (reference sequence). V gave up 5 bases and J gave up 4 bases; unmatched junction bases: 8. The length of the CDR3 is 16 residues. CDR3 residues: CAWGKGLAGAADTQYF. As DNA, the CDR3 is TGTGCCTGGGGCAAGGGACTAGCGGGAGCAGCAGATACGCAGTATTTT.

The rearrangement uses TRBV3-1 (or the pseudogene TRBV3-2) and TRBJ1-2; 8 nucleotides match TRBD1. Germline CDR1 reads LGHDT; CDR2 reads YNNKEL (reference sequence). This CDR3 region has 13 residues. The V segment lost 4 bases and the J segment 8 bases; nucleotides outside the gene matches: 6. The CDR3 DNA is TGTGCCAGCAGCCGCAGTGACAGGGGCGGCTACACCTTC. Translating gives CASSRSDRGGYTF.

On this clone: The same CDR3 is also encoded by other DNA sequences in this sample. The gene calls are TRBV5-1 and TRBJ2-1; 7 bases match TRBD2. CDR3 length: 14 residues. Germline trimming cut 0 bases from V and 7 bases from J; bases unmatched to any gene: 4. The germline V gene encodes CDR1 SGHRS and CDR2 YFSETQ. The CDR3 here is CASSLGQGGNEQFF. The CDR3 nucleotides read TGCGCCAGCAGCTTGGGCCAGGGAGGGAATGAGCAGTTCTTC.

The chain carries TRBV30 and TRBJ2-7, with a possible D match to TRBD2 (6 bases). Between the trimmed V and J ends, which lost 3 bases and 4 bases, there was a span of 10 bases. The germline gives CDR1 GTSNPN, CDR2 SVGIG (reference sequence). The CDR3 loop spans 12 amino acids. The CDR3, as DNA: TGTGCCTGGAGGGGTGGGGGGTACGAGCAGTACTTC. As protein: CAWRGGGYEQYF.

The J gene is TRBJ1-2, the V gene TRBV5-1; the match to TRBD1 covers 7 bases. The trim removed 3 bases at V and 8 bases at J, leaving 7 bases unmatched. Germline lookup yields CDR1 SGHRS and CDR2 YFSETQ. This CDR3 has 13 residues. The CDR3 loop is CASSSDRVEGYTF. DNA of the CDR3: TGCGCCAGCAGCTCAGACAGGGTGGAAGGCTACACCTTC.

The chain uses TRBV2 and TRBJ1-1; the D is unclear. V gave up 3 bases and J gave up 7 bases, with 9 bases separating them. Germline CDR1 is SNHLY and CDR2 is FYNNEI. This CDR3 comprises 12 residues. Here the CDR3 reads CASSESGVEAFF. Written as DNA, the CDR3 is TGTGCCAGCAGTGAGTCCGGGGTTGAAGCTTTCTTT.

In DNA, the CDR3 is TGCAGTGCTAGTTTGCGGGAGGGTGAAGCAGATACGCAGTATTTT. It is translated as CSASLREGEADTQYF. The chain recombines TRBV20-1 with TRBJ2-3; TRBD2 agrees at 9 bases. From germline, CDR1 is DFQATT and CDR2 SNEGSKA (reference sequence). The ends lost 3 bases at V and 4 bases at J; junction bases unmatched: 8. The CDR3 spans 15 residues.

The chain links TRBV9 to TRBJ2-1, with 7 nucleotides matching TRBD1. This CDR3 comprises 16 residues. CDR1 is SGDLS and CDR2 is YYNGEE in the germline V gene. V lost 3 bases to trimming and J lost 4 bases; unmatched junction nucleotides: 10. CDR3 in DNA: TGTGCCAGCAGCGAGCTTCCGGGACAGTATTACAATGAGCAGTTCTTC. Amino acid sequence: CASSELPGQYYNEQFF.

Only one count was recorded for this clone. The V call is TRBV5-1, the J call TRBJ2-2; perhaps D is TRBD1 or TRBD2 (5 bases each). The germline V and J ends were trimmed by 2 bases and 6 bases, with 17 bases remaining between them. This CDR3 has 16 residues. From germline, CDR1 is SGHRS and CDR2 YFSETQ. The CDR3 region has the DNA TGCGCCAGCAGCTTACGAGGGGTCGGAGACTCCGGGGAGCTGTTTTTT. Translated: CASSLRGVGDSGELFF.

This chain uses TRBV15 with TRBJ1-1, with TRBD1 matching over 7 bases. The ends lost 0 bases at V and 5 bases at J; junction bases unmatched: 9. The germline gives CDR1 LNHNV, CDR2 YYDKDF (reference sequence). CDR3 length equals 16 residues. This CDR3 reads CATSRDIGTARTEAFF. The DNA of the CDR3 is TGTGCCACCAGCAGAGATATTGGGACAGCTCGGACTGAAGCTTTCTTT.

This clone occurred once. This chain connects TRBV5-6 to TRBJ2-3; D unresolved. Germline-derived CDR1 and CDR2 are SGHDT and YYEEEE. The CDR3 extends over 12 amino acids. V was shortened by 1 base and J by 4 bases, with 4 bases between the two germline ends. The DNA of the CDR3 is TGTGCCAGCAGCTTGCTCGCAGATACGCAGTATTTT. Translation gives CASSLLADTQYF.

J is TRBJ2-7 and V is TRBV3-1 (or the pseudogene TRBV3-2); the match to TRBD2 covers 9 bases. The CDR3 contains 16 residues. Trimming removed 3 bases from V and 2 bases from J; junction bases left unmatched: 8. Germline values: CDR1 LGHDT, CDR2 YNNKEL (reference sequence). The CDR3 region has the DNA TGTGCCAGCAGCCACTGGTGGCGGGAGGGACCCTACGAGCAGTACTTC. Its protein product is CASSHWWREGPYEQYF.

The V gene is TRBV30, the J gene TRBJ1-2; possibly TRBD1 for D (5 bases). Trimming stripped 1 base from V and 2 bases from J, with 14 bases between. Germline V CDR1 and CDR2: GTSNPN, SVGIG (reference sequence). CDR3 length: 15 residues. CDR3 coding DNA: TGTGCCTGGAGTGCGGGGCTTAATTCGAACTATGGCTACACCTTC. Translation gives CAWSAGLNSNYGYTF.

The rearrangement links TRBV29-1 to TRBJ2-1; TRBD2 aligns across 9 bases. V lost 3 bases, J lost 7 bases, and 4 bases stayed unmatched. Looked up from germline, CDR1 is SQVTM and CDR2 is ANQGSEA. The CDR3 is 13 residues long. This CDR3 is CSVEAGGQNEQFF. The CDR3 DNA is TGCAGCGTTGAGGCGGGGGGGCAGAATGAGCAGTTCTTC.

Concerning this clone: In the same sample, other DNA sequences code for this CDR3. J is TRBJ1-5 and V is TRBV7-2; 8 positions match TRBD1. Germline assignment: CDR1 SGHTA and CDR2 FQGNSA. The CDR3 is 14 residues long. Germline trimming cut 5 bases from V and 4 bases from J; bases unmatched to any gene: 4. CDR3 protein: CASSPGQGNQPQHF. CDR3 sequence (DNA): TGTGCCAGCAGCCCCGGACAGGGAAATCAGCCCCAGCATTTT. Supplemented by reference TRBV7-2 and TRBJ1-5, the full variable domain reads GAGVSQSPSNKVTEKGKDVELRCDPISGHTALYWYRQSLGQGLEFLIYFQGNSAPDKSGLPSDRFSAERTGGSVSTLTIQRTQQEDSAVYLCASSPGQGNQPQHFGDGTRLSIL.

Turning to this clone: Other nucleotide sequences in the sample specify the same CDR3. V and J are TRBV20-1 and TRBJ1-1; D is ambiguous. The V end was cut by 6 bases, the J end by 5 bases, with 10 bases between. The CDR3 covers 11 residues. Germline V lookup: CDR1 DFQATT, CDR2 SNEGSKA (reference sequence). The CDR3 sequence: CSADRETEAFF. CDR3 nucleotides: TGCAGTGCCGACCGGGAAACTGAAGCTTTCTTT.

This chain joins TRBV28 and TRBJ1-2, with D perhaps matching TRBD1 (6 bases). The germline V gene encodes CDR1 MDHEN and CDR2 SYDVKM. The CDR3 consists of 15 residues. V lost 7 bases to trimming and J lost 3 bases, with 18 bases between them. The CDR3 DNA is TGTGCCAGCACCCTATCGATGGGGGGCTACTATGGCTACACCTTC. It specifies CASTLSMGGYYGYTF.

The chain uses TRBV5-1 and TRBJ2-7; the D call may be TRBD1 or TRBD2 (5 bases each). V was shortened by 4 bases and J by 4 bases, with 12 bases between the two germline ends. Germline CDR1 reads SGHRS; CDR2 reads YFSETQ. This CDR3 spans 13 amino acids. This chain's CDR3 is CASSRDGSYEQYF. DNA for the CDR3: TGCGCCAGCAGCCGGGACGGATCATACGAGCAGTACTTC. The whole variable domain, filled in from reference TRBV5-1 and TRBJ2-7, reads KAGVTQTPRYLIKTRGQQVTLSCSPISGHRSVSWYQQTPGQGLQFLFEYFSETQRNKGNFPGRFSGRQFSNSRSEMNVSTLELGDSALYLCASSRDGSYEQYFGPGTRLTVT.

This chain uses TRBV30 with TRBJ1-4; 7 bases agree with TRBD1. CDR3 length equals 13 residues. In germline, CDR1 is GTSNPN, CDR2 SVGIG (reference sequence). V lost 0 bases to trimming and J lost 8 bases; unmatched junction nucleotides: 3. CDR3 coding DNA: TGTGCCTGGAGTGTTACAGGGGACGAAAAACTGTTTTTT. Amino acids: CAWSVTGDEKLFF.

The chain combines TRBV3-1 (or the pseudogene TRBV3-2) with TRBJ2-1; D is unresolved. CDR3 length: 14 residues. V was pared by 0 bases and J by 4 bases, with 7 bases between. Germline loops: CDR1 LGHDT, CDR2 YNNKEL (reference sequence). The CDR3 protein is CASSQDFSYNEQFF. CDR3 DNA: TGTGCCAGCAGCCAAGATTTTTCGTACAATGAGCAGTTCTTC.

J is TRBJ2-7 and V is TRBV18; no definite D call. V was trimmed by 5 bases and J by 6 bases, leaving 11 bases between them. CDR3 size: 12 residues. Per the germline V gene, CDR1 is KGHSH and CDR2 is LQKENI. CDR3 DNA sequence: TGTGCCAGCTCAGGAGTAGTAGGCGAGCAGTACTTC. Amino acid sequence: CASSGVVGEQYF.

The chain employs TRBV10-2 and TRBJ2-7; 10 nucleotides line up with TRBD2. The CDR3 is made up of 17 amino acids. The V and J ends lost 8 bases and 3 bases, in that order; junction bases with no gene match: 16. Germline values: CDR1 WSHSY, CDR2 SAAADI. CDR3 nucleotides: TGCGCCAGCCGGACCCCCCTAGCGGGAGAAATCAACTACGAGCAGTACTTC. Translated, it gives CASRTPLAGEINYEQYF.